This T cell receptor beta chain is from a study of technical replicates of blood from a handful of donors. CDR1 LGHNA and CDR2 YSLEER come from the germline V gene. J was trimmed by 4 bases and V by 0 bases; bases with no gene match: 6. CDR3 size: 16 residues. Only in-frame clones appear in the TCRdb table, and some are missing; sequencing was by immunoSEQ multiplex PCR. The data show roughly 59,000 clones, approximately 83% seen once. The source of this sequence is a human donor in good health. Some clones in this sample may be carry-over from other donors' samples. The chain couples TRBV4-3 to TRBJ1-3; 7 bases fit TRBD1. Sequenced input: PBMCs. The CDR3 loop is CASSQEEGAGGNTIYF. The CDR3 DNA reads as TGCGCCAGCAGCCAAGAAGAGGGGGCAGGCGGAAACACCATATATTTT.